Listed below are T cell receptor beta chains from one sample, sequenced in a study of vaccination and CD4 T cells after COVID-19. One entry per CDR3 protein, called by TCRdb with MiXCR from the PCR reads. The data hold more than 13,000 distinct CDR3 sequences, with less than 25% observed a single time. These TCRs are of unknown antigen specificity. The sample consisted of CD4+ T cells from blood, cultured in vitro, taken before SARS-CoV-2 vaccination. The receptor set was obtained from a human donor who received a COVID-19 vaccine. CDR3s include the opening cysteine and the closing phenylalanine or tryptophan. D genes are given only for firm matches. Size is omitted from some rows. Given values are once, few, many or a class for expanded clones.

TRBV12-3/TRBV12-4	TRBJ2-7	NA	NA	TGTGCCAGCAGTTTAGCGGGGCCCTCCTACGAGCAGTACTTC	CASSLAGPSYEQYF
TRBV6-5	TRBJ1-4	NA	TRBD1	TGTGCCAGCAGTTCCAGGGGGTCCGCTAATGAAAAACTGTTTTTT	CASSSRGSANEKLFF
TRBV7-9	TRBJ2-2	few	NA	TGTGCCAGCGGCAGGGATTTCGCCGGGGAGCTGTTTTTT	CASGRDFAGELFF
TRBV5-4	TRBJ2-7	NA	TRBD1	TGTGCCAGCAGCTTCCCACAGGGGATATCCTACGAGCAGTACTTC	CASSFPQGISYEQYF
TRBV6-1	TRBJ1-6	medium-sized	TRBD1	TGTGCCACAGGACAGGGTCCCCGTGGGACCCTCCACTTT	CATGQGPRGTLHF
TRBV27	TRBJ2-2	NA	NA	TGTGCCAGCAGTTTTAGACAGCAGACCGGGGAGCTGTTTTTT	CASSFRQQTGELFF
TRBV28	TRBJ1-6	few	NA	TGTGCCAGCTCCGTGGGCAGCTATAATTCACCCCTCCACTTT	CASSVGSYNSPLHF
TRBV19	TRBJ1-2	few	NA	TGTGCCAGTAGTATCCCGGGTTGGCTTAACTATGGCTACACCTTC	CASSIPGWLNYGYTF
TRBV5-4	TRBJ2-3	NA	TRBD2	TGTGCCAGCAGCATGGGTCGACTAGCGGGGGGGCCGAGAACAGATACGCAGTATTTT	CASSMGRLAGGPRTDTQYF
TRBV10-3	TRBJ2-3	few	TRBD1	TGTGCCATCAGGGAGGATAACAGGGGAGAGGACACAGATACGCAGTATTTT	CAIREDNRGEDTDTQYF
TRBV6-1	TRBJ1-2	few	TRBD1	TGTGCCAGCCTGGGGGGACAGGGGTCCCTTTATGGCTACACCTTC	CASLGGQGSLYGYTF
TRBV24-1	TRBJ2-3	NA	NA	TGTGCCACCAGTGATCCCTTTGGCACAGATACGCAGTGTTTT	CATSDPFGTDTQCF
TRBV12-3/TRBV12-4	TRBJ2-7	NA	NA	TGTGCCAGCAGGGGAGGGGGCATGGACGAGCAGTACTTC	CASRGGGMDEQYF
TRBV18	TRBJ1-6	few	NA	TGTGCCAGCTCATCCGCAGGGCCAAATTCACCCCTCCACTTT	CASSSAGPNSPLHF
TRBV25-1	TRBJ2-3	medium-sized	TRBD2	TGTGCCAGCAGTGATTCCGGGGAAGGCGGGGGGAGCACAGATACGCAGTATTTT	CASSDSGEGGGSTDTQYF
TRBV6-5	TRBJ1-4	few	NA	TGTGCCAGCAGTTACGAGACGGGGACAAAAGAAAAACTGTTTTTT	CASSYETGTKEKLFF
TRBV12-2	TRBJ2-5	NA	NA	TGTGCAAGTCGCTTAGCGGACAGGGGGCTGGTTAGTCGCCCCCGGACCCAGTACTTC	CASRLADRGLVSRPRTQYF
TRBV27	TRBJ1-6	few	NA	TGTGCCAGCAGGAGCTCCTATAATTCACCCCTCCACTTT	CASRSSYNSPLHF
TRBV5-1	TRBJ2-3	NA	TRBD2	TGCGCCAGCAGTGTTACGGGGGGGGACCCATCTAGGACGCAGTATTTT	CASSVTGGDPSRTQYF
TRBV19	TRBJ1-6	NA	NA	TGTGCCAGTTCCCCGGGAAGTGCAAATAATTCACCCCTCCACTTT	CASSPGSANNSPLHF
TRBV29-1	TRBJ2-3	medium-sized	NA	TGCAGCGTTGAAGCGGGGGAGACAGATACGCAGTATTTT	CSVEAGETDTQYF
TRBV2	TRBJ2-1	NA	NA	TGTGCCAGCAGAGAGAATTTTAACAATGAGCAGTTCTTC	CASRENFNNEQFF
TRBV24-1	TRBJ1-5	medium-sized	NA	TGTGCCACCAGTGATTCAAAGATAAGCAATCAGCCCCAGCATTTT	CATSDSKISNQPQHF
TRBV20-1	TRBJ1-5	NA	NA	TGCAGTGCTACCCGTACTACGGCAGGGCTGAGCAATCAGCCCCAGCATTTT	CSATRTTAGLSNQPQHF
TRBV30	TRBJ1-4	NA	NA	TGTGCCTGGAAGCAGGTTAATGAAAAACTGTTTTTT	CAWKQVNEKLFF
TRBV20-1	TRBJ2-7	NA	NA	TGCAGTGCTAGACCCCATAAACACGAGCAGTACTTC	CSARPHKHEQYF
TRBV18	TRBJ1-3	once	NA	TGTGCCAGCTCACCACAGGGGAATGGAAACACCATATATTTT	CASSPQGNGNTIYF
TRBV18	TRBJ1-4	NA	NA	TGTGCCAGCTCACCACCGCTCCGGGCTAATGAAAAACTGTTTTTT	CASSPPLRANEKLFF
TRBV27	TRBJ2-1	NA	TRBD2	TGTGCCAGCAGTCCGATAGCGGGGGGGCCGGGGAATGAGCAGTTCTTC	CASSPIAGGPGNEQFF
TRBV24-1	TRBJ1-4	NA	NA	TGTGCCACCAGTTTGAGGCGGGAAAAACTGTTTTTT	CATSLRREKLFF